This T cell receptor (beta chain) came from a study of beta chain features in type 1 diabetes. Reverse transcription of all isolated RNA meant that expressed TCRB transcripts were sequenced. Assay: immunoSEQ multiplex PCR; the TCRdb copy retains only in-frame clones and omits some. The top ten hold roughly 4% of the sample, which has a few hundred thousand clones, 25% to 30% seen once. The V end was cut by 1 base, the J end by 5 bases, with 12 bases between. Germline assignment: CDR1 SGHAT and CDR2 FQNNGV. The CDR3 runs to 15 residues. Source material: central memory CD4+ T cells from blood. The rearrangement uses TRBV11-2 and TRBJ2-4; tentatively, D is TRBD1 or TRBD2 (5 bases each). This TCR came from a man aged 30-40 years in good health. Here the CDR3 DNA reads TGTGCCAGCAGCTTAGTGGGGGTATTCCAAAACATTCAGTACTTC. Translating it yields CASSLVGVFQNIQYF.